This TCR beta chain was identified in a study of CD8 T cells in ankylosing spondylitis (dated by TCRdb to about 2017). In terms of the full investigation: T cell receptor beta repertoires were profiled in healthy donors and ankylosing spondylitis patients so that disease-linked TCR variants could be found. Peripheral blood was sampled, and synovial fluid was also collected from ankylosing spondylitis patients. In total, the full study cohort was made up of roughly 110 healthy donors and 25 to 30 ankylosing spondylitis patients.

The CDR3 has 17 amino acids, counting the end cysteine and phenylalanine. CDR3 DNA is the only sequence kept; it has 51 bases, read in frame from the first base. Trimming takes 6 bases off V and 0 bases off J; junction bases not matched to a gene: 7. A remark on this clonotype: The antigen this receptor binds is unknown. No base quality values were provided; no much bigger clone lies one nucleotide off.

Overall study outcomes, separate from this receptor: Some motif variants were previously reported in synovial fluid and blood of reactive arthritis patients, suggesting common disease-initiation mechanisms. According to the report, matched synovial fluid samples from ankylosing spondylitis patients were significantly enriched for the disease-linked clones. A TCR beta motif of several highly homologous amino acid variants appeared characteristic of blood from ankylosing spondylitis patients. In peripheral blood, the disease-linked clones were found at relatively low frequencies and had a CD8+ phenotype.

Sequencing was performed on an Illumina HiSeq 2500. Quantitative 5'-RACE with molecular barcodes was the method used to prepare the TCR beta libraries. As for how the authors treated the data: A new computational method, built on a probabilistic model of VDJ rearrangement, was used to identify disease-linked TCR variants. TCRdb reanalyzed the raw reads on its own, using fastp at Q25 for trimming and MiXCR for clone calling, and kept in-frame beta chains. Rows matching on CDR3 protein sequence are summarized as one entry with the most common DNA and genes. The V and J calls and clone size are TCRdb's, not the authors'. In this sample the table shows nearly 350,000 distinct CDR3 sequences, roughly 14% of which occur a single time. Of the sample, 1.1% falls within the top ten clones.

The rearranged segments are TRBV12-3 or TRBV12-4 and TRBJ2-3; the central 12 bases match TRBD2. The sequencing sample was made of blood, either unsorted or a sorted T cell fraction (not recorded which). The TCR was taken from a male donor with ankylosing spondylitis or in good health (not recorded which). CDR3 region: CASSASGRAFSTDTQYF. The nucleotide sequence is TGTGCCAGCAGCGCTAGCGGGAGGGCTTTTAGCACAGATACGCAGTATTTT.